The clone carrying this TCR beta chain occurred many times. The starting material, more than 8 ml of fresh peripheral blood, provided the PBMCs. This CDR3 comprises 14 residues. Trimming left V 3 bases short and J 7 bases short, with 15 bases between. CDR1 and CDR2 (germline): MNHNS, SASEGT. The data originate from a study of Graves' ophthalmopathy and Graves' hyperthyroidism. Scientists amplified the TCR beta CDR3 regions from RNA transcripts. Following a first-round RT-PCR that used HTBI primers, a second-round multiplex PCR was carried out. TCRdb ran MiXCR on the multiplex PCR reads and lists one entry per CDR3 protein. The sample lists some 380,000 distinct CDR3 sequences; just over 15% were seen once.

Sample: peripheral blood. The V call is TRBV6-1, the J call TRBJ1-2; no clear D. The receptor was isolated from a woman between 18 and 29 years old with stable Graves' hyperthyroidism. The CDR3 spells CASSDVVTAGGYTF. The CDR3 DNA follows: TGTGCCAGCAGTGATGTAGTAACCGCAGGTGGCTACACCTTC.